Detailed here is one T cell receptor (beta chain). The V gene's germline CDR1 is MGHRA and CDR2 YSYEKL. This CDR3 is 16 amino acids long. Trimming took 0 bases from V and 4 from J; bases not matched to a gene: 9. This entry comes from a study of blood T cell repertoires in COVID-19. For the study at large: T cells, B-cell-depleted T cells, or PBMCs provided the cDNA or gDNA that served as material.

Generated by immunoSEQ multiplex PCR, the TCRdb table keeps only in-frame clones and is missing some. The sample holds about 200,000 clones, around 88% seen once. The sequenced sample was peripheral blood. The chain recombines TRBV4-1 with TRBJ2-7; 7 bases agree with TRBD2. The source of this sequence is a woman between 50 and 59 years old with acute or convalescent COVID-19. The CDR3 sequence: CASSQERLRGIYEQYF. Written as DNA, the CDR3 is TGCGCCAGCAGCCAAGAACGGTTGCGGGGGATTTACGAGCAGTACTTC.